Listed below are T cell receptor beta chains from one sample, sequenced in a study of metastatic and nonmetastatic thyroid tumors. TCRdb re-analyzed the PCR reads through MiXCR. The sample holds around 6,100 clones, roughly 29% seen once. Material for sequencing was adjacent normal tissue. Every receptor here comes from a female donor with papillary thyroid cancer or a benign thyroid nodule (not recorded which). Some clones in this sample may be carry-over from other donors' samples. Each CDR3 is given with its conserved first and last residue. The D gene is left open where the match is weak. Some rows mark clone size as missing; the rest say once, few, many or name a class of expanded clone.

cdr3_aa cdr3_nt j_call cdr3_length v_call d_call clone_size
CASSTSGKSSYEQYF TGTGCCAGCAGCACCAGCGGAAAAAGCTCCTACGAGCAGTACTTC TRBJ2-7 15 TRBV28 NA NA
CASSYGVAGELFF TGTGCCAGCAGCTATGGGGTAGCCGGGGAGCTGTTTTTT TRBJ2-2 13 TRBV7-9 NA NA
CASRDHGQSGYGYAF TGTGCCAGCAGAGACCATGGGCAAAGCGGATATGGCTACGCATTC TRBJ1-2 15 TRBV6-1 NA NA
CATSPGTSVNNEQFF TGTGCCACCAGTCCTGGGACTAGCGTAAACAATGAGCAGTTCTTC TRBJ2-1 15 TRBV15 TRBD2 few
CASRGWDRGANTEAFF TGTGCCAGCAGGGGTTGGGACAGGGGGGCAAATACTGAAGCTTTCTTT TRBJ1-1 16 TRBV6-1 TRBD1 NA
CASSGWGQGGTDTQYF TGTGCCAGCAGTGGATGGGGACAGGGTGGCACAGATACGCAGTATTTT TRBJ2-3 16 TRBV12-3/TRBV12-4 TRBD1 few
CASKGAEVVRNEKLFF TGTGCCAGCAAGGGAGCGGAGGTGGTCAGGAATGAAAAACTGTTTTTT TRBJ1-4 16 TRBV28 NA few
CASSEGVHYTPGEQYF TGTGCCAGCAGTGAAGGGGTCCACTACACTCCGGGCGAGCAGTACTTC TRBJ2-7 16 TRBV2 NA NA
CASSYSESGRGYEQFF TGTGCCAGCAGTTACTCCGAGAGCGGGAGGGGGTATGAGCAGTTCTTC TRBJ2-1 16 TRBV6-2/TRBV6-3 TRBD2 NA
CASSATSTGELFF TGTGCCAGCAGTGCAACTAGCACCGGGGAGCTGTTTTTT TRBJ2-2 13 TRBV28 NA large
CASSIDLSRQPQHF TGTGCCAGTAGTATAGATCTCTCCCGTCAGCCCCAGCATTTT TRBJ1-5 14 TRBV19 NA large
CSARVPDRVPYGYTF TGCAGTGCTAGAGTTCCTGACAGGGTGCCCTATGGCTACACCTTC TRBJ1-2 15 TRBV20-1 TRBD1 NA
CASSYTQNTEAFF TGTGCCAGCAGCTACACTCAGAACACTGAAGCTTTCTTT TRBJ1-1 13 TRBV11-2 NA medium-sized
CASSSSGETDTQYF TGTGCCAGCAGCTCGAGCGGGGAGACAGATACGCAGTATTTT TRBJ2-3 14 TRBV13 TRBD2 NA
CAIRPPADSGANVLTF TGTGCCATCAGACCTCCCGCGGACTCTGGGGCCAACGTCCTGACTTTC TRBJ2-6 16 TRBV10-3 NA NA
CSAPPGSGSYNEQFF TGCAGTGCTCCCCCCGGTAGCGGCTCCTACAATGAGCAGTTCTTC TRBJ2-1 15 TRBV20-1 NA medium-sized
CASSRITQTGETQYF TGTGCCAGCAGCCGAATTACGCAGACGGGGGAGACCCAGTACTTC TRBJ2-5 15 TRBV7-2 NA medium-sized
CASSTLPGLGHSDTQYF TGTGCCAGTAGTACACTCCCGGGACTAGGTCATTCAGATACGCAGTATTTT TRBJ2-3 17 TRBV19 TRBD2 NA
CASSYTSRGGDYGYTF TGTGCCAGCAGTTACACGTCCAGGGGCGGGGATTATGGCTACACCTTC TRBJ1-2 16 TRBV6-2/TRBV6-3 NA NA
CASSYAIETEAFF TGTGCCAGCAGTTACGCCATAGAGACTGAAGCTTTCTTT TRBJ1-1 13 TRBV6-2/TRBV6-3 NA few
CSASTSGTGELFF TGCAGTGCGTCGACTAGCGGGACCGGGGAGCTGTTTTTT TRBJ2-2 13 TRBV20-1 TRBD2 NA
CASSLLGGRNTQYF TGTGCCAGCAGTTTACTTGGAGGGAGGAATACGCAGTATTTT TRBJ2-3 14 TRBV27 NA NA
CASSVGSASGLSETQYF TGTGCCAGCAGCGTAGGTTCGGCTAGCGGGCTGTCAGAGACCCAGTACTTC TRBJ2-5 17 TRBV9 TRBD2 many
CARSGASSGGEQYF TGTGCCAGAAGTGGCGCTTCTAGCGGGGGGGAGCAGTACTTC TRBJ2-7 14 TRBV19 TRBD2 NA
CASSIGTGRYEQYF TGTGCCAGTAGTATTGGGACAGGGAGATACGAGCAGTACTTC TRBJ2-7 14 TRBV19 TRBD1 once
CASRDRGYEQYF TGTGCCAGCCGTGACAGGGGCTACGAGCAGTACTTC TRBJ2-7 12 TRBV2 TRBD1 NA
CASSHQTGGGRDYGYTF TGTGCCAGCAGCCACCAAACCGGGGGGGGCAGGGACTATGGCTACACCTTC TRBJ1-2 17 TRBV27 NA few
CASSLEGSDSSTDTQYF TGTGCCAGCAGCTTAGAGGGTTCGGACTCGAGTACAGATACGCAGTATTTT TRBJ2-3 17 TRBV7-4 NA NA
CASSVEWSTYYEQYF TGTGCCAGCAGCGTAGAGTGGAGCACGTACTACGAGCAGTACTTC TRBJ2-7 15 TRBV9 NA NA
CASSGTWEQYF TGTGCCAGCAGCGGGACCTGGGAGCAGTACTTC TRBJ2-7 11 TRBV2 NA NA
CASSLGVQGEEPQHF TGCGCCAGCAGCTTGGGCGTACAGGGTGAAGAACCCCAGCATTTT TRBJ1-5 15 TRBV5-1 NA few
CASGNRDSSYEQYF TGTGCCAGCGGTAATAGGGACAGCAGCTACGAGCAGTACTTC TRBJ2-7 14 TRBV28 TRBD1 NA
CASSSSTGATGNTIYF TGTGCCAGCAGCTCCTCGACAGGGGCAACTGGAAACACCATATATTTT TRBJ1-3 16 TRBV11-2 TRBD1 few
CASSPASGALQETQYF TGTGCCAGCAGCCCGGCTAGCGGGGCACTCCAAGAGACCCAGTACTTC TRBJ2-5 16 TRBV3-1 TRBD2 NA
CSARSYRGSYEQYF TGCAGTGCTAGATCTTACAGGGGCTCCTACGAGCAGTACTTC TRBJ2-7 14 TRBV20-1 TRBD1 NA
CASSLNQETQYF TGTGCCAGCAGTCTTAATCAAGAGACCCAGTACTTC TRBJ2-5 12 TRBV27 NA few
CASTGSGGEQFF TGTGCCAGCACCGGCTCGGGTGGCGAGCAGTTCTTC TRBJ2-1 12 TRBV6-1 NA few
CASSPGTGELFF TGTGCCAGCAGCCCCGGGACCGGGGAGCTGTTTTTT TRBJ2-2 12 TRBV7-9 NA NA
CASSGGHSDTDTQYF TGTGCCAGCAGTGGCGGGCATTCAGACACAGATACGCAGTATTTT TRBJ2-3 15 TRBV6-1 NA few
CASSHRDRVDEQFF TGTGCCAGCAGCCACCGGGACAGGGTGGATGAGCAGTTCTTC TRBJ2-1 14 TRBV7-9 TRBD1 NA
CASSLSGTGDGELFF TGTGCCAGCAGTCTCTCCGGGACAGGGGACGGGGAGCTGTTTTTT TRBJ2-2 15 TRBV27 TRBD1 few
CASSGTGPAITF TGTGCCAGCAGTGGGACGGGACCGGCTATCACCTTC TRBJ1-2 12 TRBV2 NA NA
CSARDRALTEAFF TGCAGTGCTAGAGACAGGGCCTTAACTGAAGCTTTCTTT TRBJ1-1 13 TRBV20-1 NA large
CSGGTSGGNEQFF TGCAGTGGAGGGACTAGCGGGGGGAATGAGCAGTTCTTC TRBJ2-1 13 TRBV20-1 TRBD2 NA
CASSLLWGGVKNIQYF TGTGCCAGCAGTTTACTATGGGGGGGGGTCAAAAACATTCAGTACTTC TRBJ2-4 16 TRBV12-3/TRBV12-4 TRBD2 many
CASPRTEGTDTQYF TGTGCCAGCCCTCGGACGGAAGGTACAGATACGCAGTATTTT TRBJ2-3 14 TRBV2 NA medium-sized
CASSLVPNNEQFF TGTGCCAGCAGCTTAGTTCCGAACAATGAGCAGTTCTTC TRBJ2-1 13 TRBV11-1 NA NA
CASSLRVSYEQYF TGTGCCAGCAGCTTAAGAGTTTCCTACGAGCAGTACTTC TRBJ2-7 13 TRBV7-2 NA NA
CSARGPPGYYGYTF TGCAGTGCTAGAGGCCCTCCGGGATACTATGGCTACACCTTC TRBJ1-2 14 TRBV20-1 NA medium-sized
CASSTGPPDTQYF TGTGCCAGCAGTACGGGACCCCCAGATACGCAGTATTTT TRBJ2-3 13 TRBV6-1 NA medium-sized
CASSRTGPNEKLFF TGTGCCAGTAGCAGGACAGGGCCCAATGAAAAACTGTTTTTT TRBJ1-4 14 TRBV19 TRBD1 NA
CASRPDLGLAGEPDTQYF TGTGCCAGCAGACCCGATCTGGGACTAGCGGGAGAGCCAGATACGCAGTATTTT TRBJ2-3 18 TRBV6-2/TRBV6-3 TRBD2 NA
CASSLGKTGSGSPLHF TGTGCCAGCAGCTTAGGGAAAACAGGGTCGGGTTCACCCCTCCACTTT TRBJ1-6 16 TRBV7-9 NA medium-sized
CASSTEQVARGDEQFF TGCGCCAGCAGCACGGAACAGGTTGCCAGGGGCGATGAGCAGTTCTTC TRBJ2-1 16 TRBV5-1 NA few
CASSLETETQYF TGTGCCAGCAGCTTAGAGACAGAGACCCAGTACTTC TRBJ2-5 12 TRBV11-2 NA NA
CASSVCLTSVKGNEQFF TGTGCCAGCAGCGTGTGTCTAACTAGCGTGAAGGGCAATGAGCAGTTCTTC TRBJ2-1 17 TRBV12-3/TRBV12-4 TRBD2 NA
CASSYTLIWTSGGSQETQYF TGTGCTAGCAGTTACACCCTGATTTGGACTAGCGGGGGGAGTCAAGAGACCCAGTACTTC TRBJ2-5 20 TRBV6-2/TRBV6-3 TRBD2 once
CSAFDSFLQETQYF TGCAGTGCCTTTGACAGTTTCCTACAAGAGACCCAGTACTTC TRBJ2-5 14 TRBV20-1 NA large
CASSYGAGSYNEQFF TGTGCCAGCAGTTACGGAGCGGGATCGTACAATGAGCAGTTCTTC TRBJ2-1 15 TRBV6-5 TRBD2 NA